This paragraph reports one T cell receptor (beta chain). It has no known antigen specificity. No base quality values were provided; no much bigger clone lies one nucleotide off. The sample's time point label, in plain terms: baseline before first vaccination. Read against the paper, the sample's treatment or condition label means: meningococcal conjugate vaccine given as trial control. Vaccinee samples came from UK trials COV001 and COV002, including a single-blind randomized controlled phase 2/3 trial of AZD1222 (ChAdOx1 nCoV-19) in healthy adults. Trial participant PBMC samples were collected at day 0 and day 28 after the second dose for TCRbeta chain sequencing. Including the terminal cysteine and phenylalanine, the CDR3 comprises 15 residues. The read is trimmed to its CDR3 DNA, 45 bases read in frame from base 1. Sequences MDHEN (CDR1) and SYDVKM (CDR2) are obtained from the germline V gene. The junction shows trimming of 8 bases on V and 0 bases on J, plus 16 bases between the germline ends.

This entry comes from a study of T cell responses to AZD1222 COVID-19 vaccine (dated by TCRdb to about 2021). Concerning the study at large: TCR sequencing was performed for approximately 240 trial participants, of whom around 210 were given two doses of AZD1222 and 26 were given two doses of MenACWY control vaccine. Enrollment into the trials was organized by age into subgroups of 18-55, 56-69 and 70-plus years, and those subgroups contained approximately 160, 26 and 62 TCR-sequenced participants, respectively. Findings and caveats that apply to the study as a whole: Vaccine-associated CD4 TCRs spanned the whole spike protein, with dominant responses in regions 160-218 and 743-854. In the small 56-69-year group, the increase in depth fell short of significance, most likely because of low power. A significant rise in spike-specific TCR breadth and depth was observed after two AZD1222 doses relative to day 0 and relative to MenACWY recipients. No day 14 peak-response samples were available, so repertoires were characterized only after the peak T cell response. Conclusions about previously exposed vaccinees are limited because only 5 or 6 AZD1222 recipients were SARS-CoV-2 seropositive at baseline. Reportedly, almost half of the unique spike-specific TCRs recognized epitopes lying outside the regions that are mutated in the B.1.351 and B.1.1.7 variants. Participants were mostly white British, with more females than males. The authors suggested clonal diversity may have been underestimated.

The CDR3 regions of human TCRbeta chains were analyzed by immunosequencing. Per the authors' processing: TCRs in the repertoires were compared against a reference library of SARS-CoV-2-specific TCRs that had been generated with the MIRA antigen-specificity platform. Breadth was defined as the fraction of unique TCRs that were SARS-CoV-2-associated, and depth was defined as the fraction of total T cells that were SARS-CoV-2-associated. Using the MIRA data, each spike-specific TCR was mapped to the spike region that the TCR reacts to and placed in a CD4 or CD8 class. Log10-transformed breadth and depth values were compared by one-way ANOVA with Sidak's multiple comparisons tests. TCRdb's version of the immuneACCESS table is confined to in-frame rearrangements and falls short of the full clone set. An unresolved V gene accounts for under half of the shortfall where checked; the remainder is of unknown origin. V and J calls and clone size are those listed in that table; D and trimming were worked out from the DNA. The sample data list about 110,000 clones, and nearly 90% of these were observed just once. 10% to 15% of the sample lies in the top ten.

The source of this sequence is an adult in good health. The sample consisted of peripheral blood, taken on day 0 of MenACWY control vaccination. Recombination linked TRBV28 to TRBJ1-1; perhaps TRBD1 is the D gene, with 5 bases matching. In nucleotides, the sequence is TGTGCCAGCCAAAGGGTTGACAGAATGAACACTGAAGCTTTCTTT. Translation gives CASQRVDRMNTEAFF.